In this sample, the clone carrying this T cell receptor (beta chain) turned up a few times. The antigen is not known. The sample comes from a study of T-cell memory formation after mild COVID-19. Study-level points and caveats: The authors left the SARS-CoV-2 specificity of second-wave clones peaking on day 37 unconfirmed. Pre-infection memory held some responding clones, suggesting pre-existing cross-reactive T cells responded.

Employing constant-segment primers, 5'RACE generated TCR alpha and TCR beta cDNA libraries bearing sample barcodes and UMIs. MiXCR, applied by TCRdb to the 5' RACE reads, yields one record per CDR3 protein. The sample consists of approximately 560,000 distinct CDR3 sequences, around 15% of them appearing once. The CDR3 covers 15 residues. Germline trimming cut 4 bases from V and 3 bases from J; bases unmatched to any gene: 8. Input material: PBMCs or a T cell subset sorted from them (not recorded which). This chain joins TRBV12-3 or TRBV12-4 and TRBJ1-1; 7 bases map to TRBD1. The source is an adult woman who had mild COVID-19 (a few samples of this study predate the infection). Cell type and time point are not known. CDR3 nucleotides: TGTGCCAGCAGTTATTACAGGGGCTTATACACTGAAGCTTTCTTT. Translation: CASSYYRGLYTEAFF.